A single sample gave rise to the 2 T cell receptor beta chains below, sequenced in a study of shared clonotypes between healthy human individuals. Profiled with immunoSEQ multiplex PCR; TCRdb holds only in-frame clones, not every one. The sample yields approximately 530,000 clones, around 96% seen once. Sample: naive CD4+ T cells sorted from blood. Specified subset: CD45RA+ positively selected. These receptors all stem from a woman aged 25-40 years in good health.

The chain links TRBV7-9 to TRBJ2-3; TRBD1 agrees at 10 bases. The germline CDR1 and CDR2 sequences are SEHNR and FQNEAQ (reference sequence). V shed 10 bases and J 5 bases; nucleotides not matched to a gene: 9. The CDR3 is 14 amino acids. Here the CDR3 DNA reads TGTGCCAACAGGGCCGGGACAGGGGAAGATACGCAGTATTTT. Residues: CANRAGTGEDTQYF.

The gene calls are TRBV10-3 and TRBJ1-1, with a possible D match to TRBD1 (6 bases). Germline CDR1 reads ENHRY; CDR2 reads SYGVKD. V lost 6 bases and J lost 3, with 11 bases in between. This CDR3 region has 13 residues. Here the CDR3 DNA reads TGTGCCATCAGGGAAGGGGGGCACACTGAAGCTTTCTTT. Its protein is CAIREGGHTEAFF.